The 4 T cell receptor beta chains given below trace back to one sample, sequenced in a study of blood T cell repertoires in COVID-19. The protocol was immunoSEQ multiplex PCR, while the TCRdb copy is restricted to in-frame clones and leaves out a portion. The sample lists over 85,000 clones; approximately 90% were seen once. Sequencing was done on a sample of peripheral blood. These receptors all come from a human donor in a cohort sampled during active COVID-19.

The CDR3 region is CASSQVDRGHGYTF. CDR3 sequence (DNA): TGTGCCAGCAGCCAAGTGGACAGGGGCCATGGCTACACCTTC. The rearrangement joins TRBV7-9 to TRBJ1-2, with 9 bases fitting TRBD1. With 5 bases clipped from V and 6 bases from J, the junction kept 7 bases outside the gene matches. CDR1 is SEHNR and CDR2 is FQNEAQ in the germline V gene (reference sequence). The CDR3 sequence is 14 residues long.

This clone was counted once. This chain uses TRBV4-3 with TRBJ2-1, with no clear D. CDR3 size: 15 residues. V shed 1 base and J shed 6 bases, with 13 bases lying between them. CDR1 is LGHNA, CDR2 YSLEER, per germline. The CDR3 sequence is CASSQAIKRGNEQFF. CDR3 sequence (DNA): TGCGCCAGCAGCCAAGCAATTAAGCGAGGCAATGAGCAGTTCTTC.

In the case of this clone: An end of the junction does not agree with germline; a read error may underlie this. The chain links TRBV10-3 to TRBJ1-2, with TRBD1 matching over 9 bases. Germline loops: CDR1 ENHRY, CDR2 SYGVKD. CDR3 length equals 15 residues. The CDR3 protein is CAIRDRGMNIYGYTF. The DNA of the CDR3 is TGTGCCATCCGTGACAGGGGGATGAATATCTATGGCTACACCTTC.

This clone was found once. This chain connects TRBV4-3 to TRBJ1-1; the match to TRBD1 covers 7 bases. The ends lost 0 bases at V and 4 bases at J; junction bases unmatched: 8. The germline CDR1 and CDR2 sequences are LGHNA and YSLEER. This CDR3 has 16 amino acids. CDR3 amino acids: CASSQDFTTGVTEAFF. The CDR3 nucleotides read TGCGCCAGCAGCCAAGATTTCACCACAGGGGTCACTGAAGCTTTCTTT.